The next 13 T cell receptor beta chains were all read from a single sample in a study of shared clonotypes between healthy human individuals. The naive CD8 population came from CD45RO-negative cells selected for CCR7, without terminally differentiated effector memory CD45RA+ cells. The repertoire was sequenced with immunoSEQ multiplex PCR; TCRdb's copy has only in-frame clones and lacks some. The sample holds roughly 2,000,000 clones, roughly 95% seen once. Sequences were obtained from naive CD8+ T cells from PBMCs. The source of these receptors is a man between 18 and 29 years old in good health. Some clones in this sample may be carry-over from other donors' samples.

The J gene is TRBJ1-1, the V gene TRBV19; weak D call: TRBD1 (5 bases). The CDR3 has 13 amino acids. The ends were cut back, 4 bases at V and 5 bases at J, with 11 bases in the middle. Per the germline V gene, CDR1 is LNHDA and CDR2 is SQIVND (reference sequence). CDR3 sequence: CASSTSRGTEAFF. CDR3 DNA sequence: TGTGCCAGTAGTACCTCTCGGGGGACTGAAGCTTTCTTT.

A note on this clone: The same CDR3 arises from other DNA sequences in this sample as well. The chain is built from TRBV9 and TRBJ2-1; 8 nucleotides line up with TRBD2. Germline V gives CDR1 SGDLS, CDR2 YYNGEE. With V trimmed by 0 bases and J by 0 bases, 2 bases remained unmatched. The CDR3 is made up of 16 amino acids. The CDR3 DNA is TGTGCCAGCAGCGTAGGCGGGGGGAGCTCCTACAATGAGCAGTTCTTC. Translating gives CASSVGGGSSYNEQFF.

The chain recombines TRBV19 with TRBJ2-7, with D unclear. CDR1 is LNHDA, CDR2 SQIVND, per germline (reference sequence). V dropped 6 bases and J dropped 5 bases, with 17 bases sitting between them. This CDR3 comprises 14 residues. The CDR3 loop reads CASSLTRGKNEQYF. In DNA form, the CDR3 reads TGTGCCAGTAGCCTTACCCGTGGAAAGAACGAGCAGTACTTC.

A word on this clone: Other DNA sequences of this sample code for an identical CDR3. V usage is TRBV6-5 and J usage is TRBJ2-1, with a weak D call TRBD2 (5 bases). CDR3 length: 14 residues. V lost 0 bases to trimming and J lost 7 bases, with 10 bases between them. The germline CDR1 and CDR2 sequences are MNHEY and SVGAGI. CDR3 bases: TGTGCCAGCAGTTACTCGATCTCGGGGAATGAGCAGTTCTTC. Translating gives CASSYSISGNEQFF.

The CDR3 here is CASSLGQGIDEQYF. DNA for the CDR3: TGTGCCAGCAGTTTGGGACAGGGTATCGACGAGCAGTACTTC. The chain recombines TRBV2 with TRBJ2-7; TRBD1 matches at 9 bases. V lost 5 bases and J lost 5; bases outside the gene matches: 7. The CDR3 has 14 amino acids. Germline CDR1 SNHLY, CDR2 FYNNEI.

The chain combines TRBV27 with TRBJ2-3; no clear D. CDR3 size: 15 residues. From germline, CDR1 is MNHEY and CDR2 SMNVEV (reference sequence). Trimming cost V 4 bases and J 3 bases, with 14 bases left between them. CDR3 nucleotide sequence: TGTGCCAGCAGTTCATTGGAAGTGGGGACAGATACGCAGTATTTT. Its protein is CASSSLEVGTDTQYF.

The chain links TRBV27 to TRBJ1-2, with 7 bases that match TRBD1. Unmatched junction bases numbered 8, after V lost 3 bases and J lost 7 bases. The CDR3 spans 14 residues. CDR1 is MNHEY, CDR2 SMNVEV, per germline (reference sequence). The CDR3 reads CASSFQGGATGYTF. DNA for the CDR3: TGTGCCAGCAGTTTCCAAGGGGGCGCTACTGGCTACACCTTC.

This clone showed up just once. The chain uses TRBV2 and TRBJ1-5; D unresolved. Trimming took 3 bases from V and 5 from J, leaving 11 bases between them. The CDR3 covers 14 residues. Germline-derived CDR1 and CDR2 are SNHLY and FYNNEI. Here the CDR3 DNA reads TGTGCCAGCAGTGATTTCTATGGGGATCAGCCCCAGCATTTT. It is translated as CASSDFYGDQPQHF. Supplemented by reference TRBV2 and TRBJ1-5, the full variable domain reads EPEVTQTPSHQVTQMGQEVILRCVPISNHLYFYWYRQILGQKVEFLVSFYNNEISEKSEIFDDQFSVERPDGSNFTLKIRSTKLEDSAMYFCASSDFYGDQPQHFGDGTRLSIL.

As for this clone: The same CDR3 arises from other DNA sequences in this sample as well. CDR3 in amino acids: CASSLDGYYEQYF. DNA for the CDR3: TGTGCCAGCAGCTTAGATGGATACTACGAGCAGTACTTC. The rearrangement joins TRBV7-6 to TRBJ2-7; D is ambiguous. Trimming took 1 base from V and 3 from J, leaving 7 bases between them. CDR1 is SGHVS and CDR2 is FNYEAQ in the germline V gene. The CDR3 runs 13 residues.

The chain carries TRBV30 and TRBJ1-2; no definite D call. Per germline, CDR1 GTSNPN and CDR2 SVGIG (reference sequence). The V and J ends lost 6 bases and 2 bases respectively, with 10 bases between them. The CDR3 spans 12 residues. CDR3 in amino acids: CACQTLNYGYTF. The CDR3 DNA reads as TGTGCCTGCCAGACACTGAACTATGGCTACACCTTC.

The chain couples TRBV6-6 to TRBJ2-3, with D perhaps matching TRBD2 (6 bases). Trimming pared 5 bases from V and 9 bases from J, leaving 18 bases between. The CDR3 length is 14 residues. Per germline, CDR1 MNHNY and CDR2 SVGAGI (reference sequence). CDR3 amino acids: CASSINPSAGTQYF. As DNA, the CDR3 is TGTGCCAGCAGTATAAACCCCTCGGCGGGAACGCAGTATTTT.

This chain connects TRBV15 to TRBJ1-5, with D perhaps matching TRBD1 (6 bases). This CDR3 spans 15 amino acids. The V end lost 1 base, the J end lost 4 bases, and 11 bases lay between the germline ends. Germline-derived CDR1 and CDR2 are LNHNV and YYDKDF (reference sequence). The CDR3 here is CATSRAWTANQPQHF. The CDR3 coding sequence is TGTGCCACCAGCAGAGCTTGGACAGCAAATCAGCCCCAGCATTTT.

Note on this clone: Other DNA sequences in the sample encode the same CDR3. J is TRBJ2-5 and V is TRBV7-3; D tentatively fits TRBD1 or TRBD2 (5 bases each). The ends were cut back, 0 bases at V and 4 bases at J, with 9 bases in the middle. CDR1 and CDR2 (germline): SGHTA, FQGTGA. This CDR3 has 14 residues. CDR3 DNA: TGTGCCAGCAGCTTAACCGGTGGGGGAGAGACCCAGTACTTC. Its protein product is CASSLTGGGETQYF.